A single sample gave rise to the 2 T cell receptor beta chains below, sequenced in a study of T-cell memory formation after mild COVID-19. TCRdb itself ran the 5' RACE reads through MiXCR, one entry per CDR3 protein. The repertoire consists of 120,000 to 150,000 distinct CDR3 sequences, with about 5.5% occurring once and the leading ten covering about 2%. The sequenced sample was PBMCs or a T cell subset sorted from them (not recorded which). Source of these receptors: an adult woman who had mild COVID-19 (a few samples of this study predate the infection). Cell type and time point are not known.

This clonotype was picked up a small number of times. This rearrangement joins TRBV25-1 to TRBJ1-4; D gene unclear. The CDR3 is 15 residues long. Trimming took 1 base from V and 7 from J, leaving 13 bases between them. Germline V gene lookup returns CDR1 MGHDK and CDR2 SYGVNS. The DNA of the CDR3 is TGTGCCAGCAGTGAATCGGGCAGCCGACTTGAAAAACTGTTTTTT. Protein: CASSESGSRLEKLFF.

The rearrangement links TRBV25-1 to TRBJ2-5; unclear D gene. Germline assignment: CDR1 MGHDK and CDR2 SYGVNS. Trimming took 6 bases from V and 5 from J, leaving 13 bases between them. CDR3 length: 13 amino acids. The CDR3, as DNA: TGTGCCAGCAGGCCAAGGCGGATCGAGACCCAGTACTTC. It specifies CASRPRRIETQYF.